A single sample gave rise to the 20 T cell receptor beta chains below, sequenced in a study of T-cell memory formation after mild COVID-19. TCRdb ran MiXCR on the 5' RACE reads and lists one entry per CDR3 protein. The sample carries about 470,000 distinct CDR3 sequences, 20% to 30% recorded once. The source material was PBMCs or a T cell subset sorted from them (not recorded which). Receptors were obtained from an adult woman who had mild COVID-19 (a few samples of this study predate the infection). Cell type and time point are not known.

The rearrangement links TRBV6-2 or TRBV6-3 to TRBJ1-5, with TRBD1 identical over 8 bases. The CDR3 is 16 residues long. CDR1 is MNHEY, CDR2 SVGEGT, per germline. J lost 5 bases, V lost 2 bases, and 8 bases had no gene match. CDR3 region: CASSYQTRTGYQPQHF. The DNA of the CDR3 is TGTGCCAGCAGTTACCAAACGCGGACAGGGTATCAGCCCCAGCATTTT.

A few counts support this clonotype. This chain uses TRBV7-8 with TRBJ2-3; D tentatively fits TRBD1 or TRBD2 (5 bases each). Germline values: CDR1 SGHVS, CDR2 FQNEAQ. Deletions cut 3 bases from V and 3 bases from J, with 13 bases between. The CDR3 extends over 15 amino acids. The CDR3 bases are TGTGCCAGCAGCTTGGGGACCCGGAGGACAGATACGCAGTATTTT. Translating gives CASSLGTRRTDTQYF.

Only one count was recorded for this clonotype. The chain carries TRBV20-1 and TRBJ1-1; 9 bases map to TRBD1. The V gene's germline CDR1 is DFQATT and CDR2 SNEGSKA (reference sequence). J lost 2 bases, V lost 5 bases, and 9 bases had no gene match. This CDR3 contains 15 residues. This CDR3 reads CSAAGDRGANTEAFF. CDR3 nucleotide sequence: TGCAGTGCTGCCGGCGACAGGGGGGCTAACACTGAAGCTTTCTTT.

This rearrangement joins TRBV29-1 to TRBJ1-2, with unresolved D. Germline-derived CDR1 and CDR2 are SQVTM and ANQGSEA. CDR3 size: 13 residues. With 6 bases removed from V and 6 bases from J, the gap between germline ends came to 17 bases. The CDR3 loop is CSVIGQVRDGYTF. The CDR3 coding sequence is TGCAGCGTGATAGGCCAGGTGAGGGATGGCTACACCTTC. The full variable domain, in which reference TRBV29-1 and TRBJ1-2 provide the parts outside the CDR3, is SAVISQKPSRDICQRGTSLTIQCQVDSQVTMMFWYRQQPGQSLTLIATANQGSEATYESGFVIDKFPISRPNLTFSTLTVSNMSPEDSSIYLCSVIGQVRDGYTFGSGTRLTVV.

The rearrangement uses TRBV29-1 and TRBJ2-7, with D perhaps TRBD1 (6 bases). Trimming removed 6 bases at V and 2 bases at J, with 8 bases between. Germline CDR1 reads SQVTM; CDR2 reads ANQGSEA. The CDR3 consists of 11 residues. CDR3 loop: CSVGDTYEQYF. CDR3 DNA: TGCAGCGTGGGGGACACCTACGAGCAGTACTTC.

The CDR3 loop reads CASRRRGGRETQYF. For the CDR3, the DNA is TGTGCCAGCCGCCGGAGAGGGGGCAGAGAGACCCAGTACTTC. V gene TRBV19 combines with J gene TRBJ2-5, with 7 bases that match TRBD1. The CDR3 totals 14 residues. Looked up from germline, CDR1 is LNHDA and CDR2 is SQIVND (reference sequence). The V segment lost 9 bases and the J segment 4 bases; nucleotides outside the gene matches: 11. Variable domain in full (rest from reference TRBV19 and TRBJ2-5): DGGITQSPKYLFRKEGQNVTLSCEQNLNHDAMYWYRQDPGQGLRLIYYSQIVNDFQKGDIAEGYSVSREKKESFPLTVTSAQKNPTAFYLCASRRRGGRETQYFGPGTRLLVL.

The chain joins TRBV18 to TRBJ1-2; 8 nucleotides line up with TRBD1. This CDR3 region has 15 residues. V shed 1 base, J shed 4 bases, and the junction held 5 bases outside the gene matches. Germline V gene data show CDR1 as KGHSH and CDR2 as LQKENI. The CDR3 nucleotides are TGTGCCAGCTCACCACAGGACAGGGTCGGCTATGGCTACACCTTC. As protein: CASSPQDRVGYGYTF.

This clonotype occurred a few times. The chain couples TRBV18 to TRBJ1-1, with unresolved D. The CDR3 length is 15 residues. Trimming took 2 bases from V and 3 from J, leaving 13 bases between them. The germline V gene has CDR1 KGHSH and CDR2 LQKENI. CDR3 residues: CASSPGVLVDTEAFF. The CDR3 coding sequence is TGTGCCAGCTCACCAGGGGTGCTGGTTGACACTGAAGCTTTCTTT.

This clonotype was seen more than once but under ten times. The rearrangement uses TRBV29-1 and TRBJ1-1; a possible D gene is TRBD1 (5 bases). The CDR3 loop spans 14 amino acids. CDR1 is SQVTM and CDR2 is ANQGSEA in the germline V gene. Between the trimmed V and J ends, which lost 5 bases and 0 bases, there was a span of 13 bases. The CDR3 DNA follows: TGCAGCGTTTCGCCGGGGGTAATGAACACTGAAGCTTTCTTT. It yields the protein CSVSPGVMNTEAFF.

The rearrangement uses TRBV28 and TRBJ2-7; D not resolved. CDR1 is MDHEN and CDR2 is SYDVKM in the germline V gene. The CDR3 consists of 13 residues. Trimming shortened V by 10 bases and J by 0 bases, and 13 bases separated the two germline ends. The CDR3 protein is CATTTPSSYEQYF. CDR3 DNA sequence: TGTGCCACGACAACTCCGAGCTCCTACGAGCAGTACTTC.

V is TRBV15 and J is TRBJ1-1; 10 positions agree with TRBD1. The germline V gene has CDR1 LNHNV and CDR2 YYDKDF (reference sequence). The CDR3 has 15 residues. Trimming removed 5 bases from V and 5 bases from J; junction bases left unmatched: 8. For the CDR3, the DNA is TGTGCCACCAGCCGTAGACAGGGGGCAAATACTGAAGCTTTCTTT. As protein: CATSRRQGANTEAFF.

The chain links TRBV7-9 to TRBJ1-2; the D gene is possibly TRBD1 (6 bases). Trimming took off 8 bases at V and 14 bases at J, with 24 bases between the two ends. The CDR3 extends over 13 amino acids. The germline V gene encodes CDR1 SEHNR and CDR2 FQNEAQ (reference sequence). The CDR3, as DNA: TGTGCCAGCTGCTATTCGGACAGCTCCTGGTGTACCTTC. Translation: CASCYSDSSWCTF.

In its sample, this clonotype was seen a few times. The chain couples TRBV9 to TRBJ2-3; unclear D gene. CDR3 length: 13 amino acids. CDR1 SGDLS and CDR2 YYNGEE come from the germline V gene. V was clipped by 2 bases and J by 2 bases, with 6 bases between them. The CDR3: CASSVWITDTQYF. CDR3 nucleotide sequence: TGTGCCAGCAGCGTCTGGATCACAGATACGCAGTATTTT. The full variable domain, its missing parts supplied by reference TRBV9 and TRBJ2-3, is DSGVTQTPKHLITATGQRVTLRCSPRSGDLSVYWYQQSLDQGLQFLIQYYNGEERAKGNILERFSAQQFPDLHSELNLSSLELGDSALYFCASSVWITDTQYFGPGTRLTVL.

About this clonotype: One end of the junction fails to match germline, which may point to a read error. The J gene is TRBJ2-2, the V gene TRBV6-5, with TRBD1 matching over 8 bases. Germline V lookup: CDR1 MNHEY, CDR2 SVGAGI. CDR3 length: 15 amino acids. As DNA, the CDR3 is TGTGACAGCAGACCGGACAGGGTTAACACCGGGGAGCTGTTTTTT. Protein product: CDSRPDRVNTGELFF.

This clonotype appeared a few times. The CDR3 is CSVAQGSYEQYF. The DNA for the CDR3 is TGCAGCGTGGCACAGGGTTCTTACGAGCAGTACTTC. The chain has TRBV29-1 and TRBJ2-7; D is perhaps TRBD1 (6 bases). Germline V gene lookup returns CDR1 SQVTM and CDR2 ANQGSEA. There are 12 residues in the CDR3. V was trimmed by 6 bases and J by 4 bases, leaving 13 bases between them.

The chain is built from TRBV20-1 and TRBJ2-3; 9 nucleotides match TRBD2. Germline V gene data show CDR1 as DFQATT and CDR2 as SNEGSKA (reference sequence). V shed 1 base, J shed 2 bases, and the junction held 1 base outside the gene matches. The CDR3 covers 14 residues. As DNA, the CDR3 is TGCAGTGCTAGAGGGACTAGCGTCACAGATACGCAGTATTTT. It is translated as CSARGTSVTDTQYF.

This clonotype turned up a few times. V usage is TRBV5-6 and J usage is TRBJ2-4; TRBD1 matches at 7 bases. The V gene's germline CDR1 is SGHDT and CDR2 YYEEEE. The J segment lost 3 bases and the V segment lost 2 bases, leaving 8 bases of the junction unmatched. The CDR3 totals 16 residues. CDR3 protein: CASSFSGQADKNIQYF. As DNA, the CDR3 is TGTGCCAGCAGCTTTTCTGGACAGGCTGACAAAAACATTCAGTACTTC.

This sequence joins TRBV20-1 and TRBJ2-1; D may be TRBD1 (6 bases). With 3 bases removed from V and 6 bases from J, the gap between germline ends came to 15 bases. The CDR3 consists of 14 residues. Germline V gives CDR1 DFQATT, CDR2 SNEGSKA (reference sequence). This chain's CDR3 is CSASNELGANEQFF. The DNA for the CDR3 is TGCAGTGCTAGCAACGAGTTGGGGGCCAATGAGCAGTTCTTC.

The gene calls are TRBV2 and TRBJ2-7; 11 positions match TRBD2. The CDR3 spans 16 residues. Germline V CDR1 and CDR2: SNHLY, FYNNEI. Trimming cost V 6 bases and J 6 bases; bases outside gene matches: 13. The CDR3 coding sequence is TGTGCCAGCAGGCCCCCCTCTAGCGGGAGGCTGGCCGAGCAGTACTTC. Amino acid sequence: CASRPPSSGRLAEQYF.

This clonotype has more than one count but fewer than ten. This chain joins TRBV2 and TRBJ2-7; weak D call: TRBD2 (5 bases). CDR1 is SNHLY, CDR2 FYNNEI, per germline. The V end was cut by 5 bases, the J end by 3 bases, with 14 bases between. The CDR3 length is 14 residues. The CDR3 DNA sequence: TGTGCCAGCAGTCGGGGAGTATCAGACTACGAGCAGTACTTC. It yields the protein CASSRGVSDYEQYF.